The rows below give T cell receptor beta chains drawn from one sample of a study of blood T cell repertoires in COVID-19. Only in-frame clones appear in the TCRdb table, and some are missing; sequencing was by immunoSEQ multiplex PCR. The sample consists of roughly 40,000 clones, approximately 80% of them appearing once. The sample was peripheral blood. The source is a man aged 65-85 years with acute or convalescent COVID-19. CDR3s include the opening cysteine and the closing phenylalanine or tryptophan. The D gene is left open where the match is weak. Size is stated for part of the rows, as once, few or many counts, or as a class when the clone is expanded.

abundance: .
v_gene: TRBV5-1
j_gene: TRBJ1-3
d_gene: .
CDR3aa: CASSQMDSPSGNTIYF
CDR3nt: TGCGCCAGCAGCCAGATGGACAGTCCTTCTGGAAACACCATATATTTT

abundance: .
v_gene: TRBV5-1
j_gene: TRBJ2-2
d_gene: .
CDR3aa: CASSAQVSNTGELFF
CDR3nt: TGCGCCAGCAGCGCACAGGTATCGAACACCGGGGAGCTGTTTTTT

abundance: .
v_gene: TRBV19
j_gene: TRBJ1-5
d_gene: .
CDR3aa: CASRLSGNSGQPQHF
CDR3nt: TGTGCCAGTAGGTTATCAGGGAATTCGGGTCAGCCCCAGCATTTT

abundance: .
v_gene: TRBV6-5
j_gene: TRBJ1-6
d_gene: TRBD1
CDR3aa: CASSLLGGDNSPLHF
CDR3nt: TGTGCCAGCAGCCTCTTAGGGGGCGATAATTCACCCCTCCACTTT

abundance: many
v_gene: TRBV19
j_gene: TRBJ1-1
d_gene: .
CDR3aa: CASSIIIGRNTEAFF
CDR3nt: TGTGCCAGTAGTATTATTATCGGGAGGAACACTGAAGCTTTCTTT

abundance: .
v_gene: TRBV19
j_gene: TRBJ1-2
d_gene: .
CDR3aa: CASREFYSGSGYTF
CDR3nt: TGTGCCAGTAGAGAATTCTATTCAGGGTCTGGCTACACCTTC

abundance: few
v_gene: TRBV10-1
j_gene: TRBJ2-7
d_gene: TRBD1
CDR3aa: CASSEGTRGPYEQYF
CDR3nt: TGCGCCAGCAGTGAGGGGACCAGGGGGCCCTACGAGCAGTACTTC

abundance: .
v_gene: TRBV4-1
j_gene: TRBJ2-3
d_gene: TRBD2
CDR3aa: CASSQEGIGGEDTQYF
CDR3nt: TGCGCCAGCAGCCAAGAAGGAATTGGGGGGGAAGATACGCAGTATTTT

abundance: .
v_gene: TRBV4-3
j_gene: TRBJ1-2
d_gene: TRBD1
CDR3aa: CASKDRGLGGYTF
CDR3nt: TGCGCCAGCAAGGACAGGGGGCTGGGAGGCTACACCTTC

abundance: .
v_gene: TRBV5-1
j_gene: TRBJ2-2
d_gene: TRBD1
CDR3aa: CASSRTGRTGELFF
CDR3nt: TGCGCCAGCAGCCGGACAGGACGCACCGGGGAGCTGTTTTTT

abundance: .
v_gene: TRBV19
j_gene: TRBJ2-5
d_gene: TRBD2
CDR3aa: CASSILGGEETQYF
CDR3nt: TGTGCCAGTAGTATTCTGGGGGGGGAAGAGACCCAGTACTTC

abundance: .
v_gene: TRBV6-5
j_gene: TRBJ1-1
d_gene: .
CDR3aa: CASLSPAGMNTEAFF
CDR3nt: TGTGCCAGCTTGTCTCCGGCGGGGATGAACACTGAAGCTTTCTTT

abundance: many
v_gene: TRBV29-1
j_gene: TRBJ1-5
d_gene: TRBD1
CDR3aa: CSVETGTGGNQPQHF
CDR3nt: TGCAGCGTTGAGACCGGGACAGGGGGCAATCAGCCCCAGCATTTT

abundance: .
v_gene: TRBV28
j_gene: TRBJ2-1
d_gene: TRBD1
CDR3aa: CATGGYNEQFF
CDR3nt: TGTGCAACAGGGGGGTACAATGAGCAGTTCTTC

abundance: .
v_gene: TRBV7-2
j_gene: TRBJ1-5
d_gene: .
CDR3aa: CASSPQINQPQHF
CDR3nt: TGTGCCAGCAGCCCCCAGATCAATCAGCCCCAGCATTTT

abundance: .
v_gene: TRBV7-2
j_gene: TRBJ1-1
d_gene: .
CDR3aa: CASSFGGKGEAFF
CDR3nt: TGTGCCAGCAGCTTCGGGGGGAAGGGTGAAGCTTTCTTT

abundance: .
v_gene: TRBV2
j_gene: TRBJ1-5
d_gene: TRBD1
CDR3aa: CASSRDRGSDQPQHF
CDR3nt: TGTGCCAGCAGCCGGGACAGGGGGAGCGATCAGCCCCAGCATTTT

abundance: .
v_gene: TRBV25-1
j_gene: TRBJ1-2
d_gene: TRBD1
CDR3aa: CATRQGPNYGYTF
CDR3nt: TGTGCCACCAGACAGGGGCCGAACTATGGCTACACCTTC

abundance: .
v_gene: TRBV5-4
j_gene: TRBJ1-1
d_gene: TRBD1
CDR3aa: CASSLVAGTGDRGAFF
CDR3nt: TGTGCCAGCAGCTTGGTCGCCGGGACAGGGGATCGGGGAGCTTTCTTT

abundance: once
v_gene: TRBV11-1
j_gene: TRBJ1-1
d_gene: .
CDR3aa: CASSLDFTGKAGAFF
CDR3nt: TGTGCCAGCAGCTTAGATTTTACGGGGAAGGCTGGAGCTTTCTTT

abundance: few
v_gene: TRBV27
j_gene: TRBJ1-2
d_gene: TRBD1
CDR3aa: CASSSTGRGYTF
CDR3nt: TGTGCCAGCAGCTCGACAGGGCGCGGCTACACCTTC

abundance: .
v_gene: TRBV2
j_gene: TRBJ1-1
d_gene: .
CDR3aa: CASSVGMNTEAFF
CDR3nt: TGTGCCAGCAGTGTCGGGATGAACACTGAAGCTTTCTTT

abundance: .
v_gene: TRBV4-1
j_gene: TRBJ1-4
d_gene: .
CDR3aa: CASSQDSRVVGKLFF
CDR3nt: TGCGCCAGCAGCCAAGATTCGAGGGTTGTCGGAAAACTGTTTTTT

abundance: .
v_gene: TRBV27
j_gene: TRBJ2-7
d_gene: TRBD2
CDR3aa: CASSLRTSGGFWYF
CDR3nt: TGTGCCAGCAGTTTGAGGACTAGCGGGGGGTTCTGGTACTTC

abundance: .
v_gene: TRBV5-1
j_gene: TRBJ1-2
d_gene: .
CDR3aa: CASSQDSSYGYTF
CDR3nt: TGCGCCAGCAGCCAGGACAGTTCCTATGGCTACACCTTC